This T cell receptor beta chain emerged from a study of T cells in Graves' hyperthyroidism and ophthalmopathy (dated by TCRdb to between 2019 and 2020). Regarding the study in general: Peripheral blood was sampled at the time of initial diagnosis, prior to any treatment. To identify TCR V-J signatures that set the groups apart, the researchers used a discovery cohort of roughly 100 patients, made up of under 50 with Graves' ophthalmopathy and 57 with stable Graves' hyperthyroidism. An independent validation cohort of about 20 hyperthyroidism patients and 17 patients who later progressed to ophthalmopathy tested prospective prediction of ophthalmopathy. The 95 to 100 discovery patients were randomly divided into training and test sets at a 7:3 ratio. In addition, the study compared T-cell repertoires in thyroid tissue and in blood from over 5 Graves' hyperthyroidism patients. Following sampling, methimazole starting at 30 mg daily was given to hyperthyroidism patients, and high-dose intravenous methylprednisolone was given to ophthalmopathy patients. The paper reports TCR Vbeta CDR3 sequencing of over 130 peripheral blood samples: under 45 ophthalmopathy, some 80 hyperthyroidism and approximately 17 progressor patients.

Stable Graves' hyperthyroidism was defined as the absence of progression to ophthalmopathy over 18 months of follow-up. The hyperthyroidism patients were between 18 and 65 years old and newly diagnosed, with a disease duration of less than 2 months. Exclusion was applied to patients with uncontrolled infections, other autoimmune diseases, pregnancy or lactation. Diagnoses were based on clinical symptoms, serum thyroxine and TRAb, thyroid ultrasound and orbital computed tomography. Ficoll-Paque density gradient centrifugation was used to isolate PBMCs from 8 to 10 ml of fresh peripheral blood. Trizol reagent was used to extract total RNA, and RNA quality was then checked on an Agilent 2100 Bioanalyzer. Study-wide conclusions, independent of this receptor: Most expanded thyroid clonotypes (frequency above 0.001) were also found in blood, which suggests that blood repertoires may mirror thyroid immune responses. In validation, progression to ophthalmopathy was predicted by the model with more than 65% sensitivity and under 85% specificity, a median of 6.5 months before onset. No statistical method was used to fix the sample size in advance, and group allocation was not hidden from the investigators. A model built on a 13 V-J signature distinguished ophthalmopathy from stable hyperthyroidism, reaching about 88% sensitivity and around 81% specificity in cross-validation and 80%/75% in testing.

TCR beta CDR3 regions were amplified from RNA transcripts. The first round of RT-PCR for the TCR CDR3 was performed with the HTBI primer set and the Qiagen OneStep RT-PCR kit. Libraries were constructed in a second round of multiplex PCR, after which size selection and purification were performed. The libraries were sequenced on an Illumina HiSeq2000 using paired-end 100 bp reads. The paper's data handling went like this. SOAPnuke was used to process the raw data, with reads discarded if the reads contained adapters or uncalled bases, had a mean Phred below 15, or lacked an exact constant-primer or identifier match. COPE v1.2.5 was used to merge the high-quality paired reads, and each unique nucleotide sequence was defined as a clonotype. Clonotypes were aligned to IMGT TRBV, TRBD and TRBJ reference segments using MiTCR v1.1. The analysis was restricted to V-J combinations with a frequency above 0.0001, which together covered just over 98% of the repertoires. The TCS score was defined as the ratio of F50 (clonal expansion) to E x V (chaos), calculated using BLOSUM62-based TCRdist between CDR3 peptides within each V-J. Welch's t-statistics and random forest reduced around 520 V-J features to fewer than 15, which were used in a naive Bayes classifier (R e1071). Thyroid-blood repertoire similarity was quantified with the Morisita-Horn index. TCRdb cleaned the public reads at Q25 with fastp, built clones with MiXCR and kept in-frame beta chains. Each CDR3 protein gets just one entry, which takes the most common genes and DNA from the rows behind it. The V and J calls reflect TCRdb's pipeline rather than the authors' work. This sample comprises about 680,000 distinct CDR3 sequences, approximately 36% of them detected only once. Of the sample, roughly 30% falls within the top ten clones.

About this clonotype itself: The clone's antigen remains unknown. The junction does not match germline at one end; this may be a read error.

The TCR sequence derives from a middle-aged woman with Graves' hyperthyroidism. Sample: blood.

The CDR3: CASSSRTANTQAFF. The DNA sequence reads TGCGCCAGCAGCTCTCGGACAGCGAACACTCAAGCTTTCTTT. The chain uses TRBV4-1 and TRBJ1-1; TRBD1 is perhaps the D gene, given 6 matching bases. The germline V gene gives CDR1 as MGHRA and CDR2 as YSYEKL. The CDR3 runs 14 residues from the cysteine to the phenylalanine. The DNA shown is the 42-base CDR3, in frame from base 1.